These T cell receptor beta chains were read from a single sample in a study of blood T cells in healthy people across ages. Via MiXCR, TCRdb re-called the 5' RACE reads, giving one row per CDR3 protein. Of about 970,000 distinct CDR3 sequences listed, roughly half are singletons. The sequenced sample was blood. The receptors stem from a woman aged 55-70 years in good health. The CDR3 runs from the conserved cysteine through the conserved F or W. The D gene is left open where the match is weak. Clone size is given for some rows only: seen once, a few or many times, or a class if the clone is expanded.

.	TRBV27	.	TRBJ1-1	TGTGCCAGCAGTTTAGCGGGACACCGGAACACTGAAGCTTTCTTT	CASSLAGHRNTEAFF
TRBD2	TRBV4-2	.	TRBJ2-3	TGTGCCAGCAGCCAAGACGAGCAACTAGCGGGAGTAGTCGATACGCAGTATTTT	CASSQDEQLAGVVDTQYF
.	TRBV5-1	.	TRBJ2-5	TGCGCCAGCAGTACCGGGACTCCTAAAGAGACCCAGTACTTC	CASSTGTPKETQYF
TRBD2	TRBV7-2	many	TRBJ2-5	TGTGCCAGCAGCTTACTAGCGGGAGAGGAGACCCAGTACTTC	CASSLLAGEETQYF
.	TRBV29-1	.	TRBJ1-4	TGCAGCGTTCGGGGACGGGGTAATGAAAAACTGTTTTTT	CSVRGRGNEKLFF
TRBD2	TRBV29-1	.	TRBJ2-1	TGCAGCGGGGGAGGGATGTGGCCCTACAATGAGCAGTTCTTC	CSGGGMWPYNEQFF
.	TRBV24-1	.	TRBJ1-5	TGTGCCACCCAGGGGTCAGACCAGCGCGGTCAGCCCCAGCATTTT	CATQGSDQRGQPQHF
TRBD2	TRBV7-2	few	TRBJ2-1	TGTGCCAGCAGCCCCCGACTAGCGGAGCAGTTCTTC	CASSPRLAEQFF
.	TRBV28	.	TRBJ2-7	TGTGCCAGCAGTACACAGGGAATCTACGAGCAGTACTTC	CASSTQGIYEQYF
.	TRBV4-2	.	TRBJ1-4	TGTGCCAGCAGCCAAGCTCAAAGCTACCCACTGGAAGAAAAACTGTTTTTT	CASSQAQSYPLEEKLFF